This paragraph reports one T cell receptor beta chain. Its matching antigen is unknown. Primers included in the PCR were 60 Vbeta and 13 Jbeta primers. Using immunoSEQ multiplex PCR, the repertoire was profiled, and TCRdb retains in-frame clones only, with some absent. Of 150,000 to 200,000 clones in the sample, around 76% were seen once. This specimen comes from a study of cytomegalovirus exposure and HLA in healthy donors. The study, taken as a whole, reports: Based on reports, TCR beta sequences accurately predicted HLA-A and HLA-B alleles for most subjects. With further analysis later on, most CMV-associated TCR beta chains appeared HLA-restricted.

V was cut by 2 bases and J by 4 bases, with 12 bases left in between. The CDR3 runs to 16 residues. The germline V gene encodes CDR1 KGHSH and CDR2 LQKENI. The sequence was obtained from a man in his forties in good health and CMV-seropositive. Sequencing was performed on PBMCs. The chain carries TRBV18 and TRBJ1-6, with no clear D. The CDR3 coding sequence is TGTGCCAGCTCACCAGTTACGGTAACTTATAATTCACCCCTCCACTTT. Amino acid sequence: CASSPVTVTYNSPLHF.